This section outlines one T cell receptor beta chain sequence together with its context. Its antigen is not known. The source of the sample is a study of cytomegalovirus exposure and HLA in healthy donors. Overall study results and limits: For presence/absence analyses, sequencing depth was assumed to be roughly uniform across donors.

The V gene's germline CDR1 is SGHDT and CDR2 YYEEEE. The CDR3 runs to 13 residues. V lost 0 bases and J 6 bases, leaving 10 bases between the germline ends. PCR employed 60 Vbeta and 13 Jbeta primers. Measured with immunoSEQ multiplex PCR; TCRdb has only the in-frame clones, and not every one. The sample contains about 91,000 clones, around 64% of which appear only once. Likely unrecorded immune exposures existed in these nominally healthy donors. This chain joins TRBV5-6 and TRBJ2-7, with TRBD1 as a possible D gene (5 bases). The origin of this receptor is a human donor in good health. The sequenced sample consisted of PBMCs. This CDR3 reads CASSLDTGSEQYF. DNA for the CDR3: TGTGCCAGCAGCTTGGACACAGGATCCGAGCAGTACTTC.